The source of this T cell receptor (beta chain) is a study of cytomegalovirus exposure and HLA in healthy donors (dated 2017 in TCRdb). Regarding the research as a whole: An earlier analysis of about 560 of the donors reported 276 Gb of sequence data and 117 million unique TCR beta sequences obtained from roughly 180 million T cells. Around 320 gigabases of sequencing data and approximately 85 million unique TCR sequences were included in an early release covering about 700 HLA-typed donors. Of the roughly 400 genotyped donors, around 81% fell in the genetic ancestry cluster associated with self-reported Caucasian donors. The study aimed to test whether signatures of past pathogen exposure could be identified by cataloging public T cell receptors. Using immunosequencing, the study profiled T cell repertoires from 666 subjects and related those repertoires to cytomegalovirus serostatus. Along with the approximately 700-subject first cohort, a separate validation cohort of over a hundred different subjects was used. To predict cytomegalovirus infection status, the study brought together high-throughput TCR immunosequencing, statistical association of individual TCRs with disease status, and machine learning. A later analysis re-analyzed previously published TCR beta repertoires from roughly 600 donors and added high-resolution HLA genotyping to study TCR occurrence patterns. The later analysis used no new phenotypic data to find candidate immune exposures, relying instead on TCR beta sequences and their occurrence across donors. To decide whether each TCR beta V gene segment behaved as functional or pseudogenic, an earlier analysis of fewer than 750 of the donors relied on high-throughput TCR beta sequencing. Alongside the repertoire data, information on donor age, sex, ethnicity and CMV serostatus was compiled. In a later genetic analysis, genome-wide SNP genotypes for about 60% of the 666 donors were used, and that subset was treated as a discovery cohort. Every discovery cohort repertoire had been produced on one sequencing platform. HLA typing covered class I and class II loci at four-digit resolution. The number of typed donors differed by locus: about 629-640 for A, B, C, DRB1 and DQB1; approximately 520 for DQA1; 606 for DPA1; and some 430 for DPB1. Four or five DR-DQ haplotypes were handled as single units for association and clustering because linkage in the cohort was strong. Among about 390 genotyped donors of the cohort, an average of approximately 230,000 unique TCR beta nucleotide sequences were sequenced per donor, roughly 20% of them non-productive.

Trimming accounts for 7 bases at V and 9 bases at J, while the number of junction bases matched to no gene is 13. Looking up the germline V gene yields CDR1 MNHEY and CDR2 SVGAGI. The CDR3 numbers 14 residues from cysteine through phenylalanine. Solely the CDR3 DNA is kept, with 42 bases framed from the first base. The paper as a whole reports these results and caveats: In a later analysis, most CMV-associated TCR beta chains were found to appear HLA-restricted, with HLA associations seemingly driven largely by CMV exposure. A further reported finding was that TCR beta sequences accurately predicted the HLA-A and HLA-B alleles for most subjects in the first cohort. When HLA alleles, especially DR and DQ, strongly co-occurred, TCR associations were difficult to assign to individual alleles. The authors suggested that the approach could potentially be generalized to other disease states and immunological phenotypes. In a later analysis, TCR association rates were found to vary across HLA loci, with the most associated TCRs seen for DRB1 alleles and the fewest for HLA-C alleles. Compared with equally common non-associated chains, HLA-associated TCR beta chains in a later analysis were more clonally expanded and had lower generation probabilities. The presence/absence analyses assumed that sequencing depth was roughly uniform across donors, and that assumption may not be true. V-gene and J-gene trimming of TCR beta chains was associated with a missense DCLRE1C variant in a later genetic analysis, and the association was replicated in an independent cohort. The only immune exposure information available for the cohort was CMV serostatus. A few of the identified cytomegalovirus-associated TCR beta chains were confirmed in vitro to be specific for cytomegalovirus antigens. The 87-base-pair reads could not distinguish some IMGT-functional V segments, including TRBV6-2 and TRBV6-3, so those segments were excluded. Most TCR sequences were seen in very few donors, while some public TCRs were found in many individuals. Linkage disequilibrium might explain the correlated functional status among segregating V segments, but an unknown experimental factor could not be excluded. A later genetic analysis reported fewer N-insertions in productive TCRs among donors in an Asian-associated ancestry cluster than the approximately 700-donor mean. In the study, 150 to 200 TCR beta chains were listed as associated with cytomegalovirus. The classifier was reported to diagnose cytomegalovirus status with high specificity and sensitivity in both the original and validation cohorts. A cluster of highly shared sequence variants was judged likely to represent a technical artifact of the sequencing pipeline. Specific HLA alleles were associated with roughly 16,000 TCR beta sequences at a false discovery rate of 0.05 in a later analysis. In an earlier analysis of approximately 590 of the donors, most TCR beta V segments were observed in productive rearrangements about 90% or about 30% of the time, broadly matching IMGT annotations. Because counts were too low, 15 to 20 rarely observed V segments, including chromosome 9 orphons, were excluded from the earlier analysis of 500 to 700 of the donors. Several of the top co-occurrence clusters appeared to be linked to parvovirus B19, influenza, CMV and Epstein-Barr virus, according to a later analysis. The cohort was sequenced for TCR beta chains only, and without alpha or paired-chain data the features that could be detected were limited. Because HLA typing was missing for some donors at each locus, association tests included only the typed subset.

The cohort consisted of approximately 690 healthy bone marrow donors. At the time of sampling, every cohort member was nominally healthy, though immune exposures that went unrecorded were likely present. The donor was CMV seronegative and belonged to the group of 352 seronegative cohort members. A peripheral blood sample was collected from each donor, and TCR beta sequencing was performed on peripheral blood mononuclear cells. Genomic DNA was extracted from the blood cell samples with the Qiagen DNeasy Blood Extraction Kit. On this clone: The specificity of this receptor is unknown. The input lacks base qualities; no much larger clone sits a single base away.

The library was built by means of the immunoSEQ multiplex PCR assay. For the multiplex PCR, a mixture combining 60 forward primers for TCR Vbeta segments and 13 reverse primers for TCR Jbeta segments was used. The CDR3 region of rearranged TCR beta genes was amplified from genomic DNA with a multiplex PCR assay. On the Illumina HiSeq System, the amplified TCR beta libraries were sequenced as 87-base-pair reads. As for the authors' bioinformatics: In a later analysis, tens of millions of unique TCR beta chains were counted across the roughly 610 repertoires, and approximately 11 million of these chains were shared by at least two donors. Raw reads were error-corrected and collapsed into unique sequences by a nearest-neighbor algorithm in which closely related sequences were merged to remove PCR and sequencing errors. To assign V, D and J gene segments, CDR3 sequences were aligned to IMGT reference sequences. Each retained sequence needed at least a six-nucleotide match to both a V gene segment and a J gene segment. Rearrangements were called productive when the CDR3 lacked stop codons and stayed in frame with V and J; all others were non-productive. Following IMGT convention, CDR3 was defined as the stretch from the second conserved V-encoded cysteine up to the conserved J-encoded phenylalanine. The earlier analysis of about 570 of the donors excluded any sequence lacking an unambiguous match to a single V gene segment. An earlier analysis of fewer than 750 of the donors called V segments functional above 56.7% productive rearrangements and segregating when the between-donor standard deviation exceeded 5%. A statistical classification framework was built for diagnosing cytomegalovirus status from the catalog of TCR beta chain sequences. V and J gene assignment, in a later analysis, came from comparing TCR nucleotide sequences with IMGT/GENE-DB human TR gene sequences. In a later analysis, CDR3 sequences and most-parsimonious VDJ recombination scenarios were assigned using the TCRdist pipeline. In a later analysis, every TCR beta chain was defined by the combination of its CDR3 amino acid sequence and its V-gene family, and reads without a unique V-gene family were dropped. In a later analysis, 500 to 700 highly shared, low-generation-probability nucleotide sequences were removed to address suspected cross-contamination and a sequencing artifact. For each public chain, a later analysis derived a clonal expansion index from normalized ranks of inferred template counts within each repertoire. In a later analysis, generation probabilities were computed with a VDJ recombination model fitted to out-of-frame rearrangements, and the resulting probabilities were checked against IGoR. In a later analysis, TCR-TCR, TCR-HLA and TCR-CMV co-occurrence was scored with hypergeometric tests, and a repertoire-size bias correction was applied to TCR pairs. In a later analysis, false discovery rates were estimated by permuting HLA or CMV assignments 20 times. In a later analysis, co-occurring TCRs were grouped using DBSCAN, with TCRdist sequence similarity added in when clustering inside HLA-allele-positive subsets. Repertoires with fewer than 30,000 or more than 120,000 public chains, plus five repertoires with anomalous nucleotide sharing, were excluded from co-occurrence clustering. Held by TCRdb, this immuneACCESS table contains in-frame sequences only and omits some clones. Under half of the omission traces to an unresolved V gene where checked; the cause of the rest is unknown. The V and J calls and clone size were taken over from that table, and D and trimming were inferred from the DNA. The sample yields roughly 170,000 clones; around 83% were counted once. Of the sample, roughly 1.5% falls within the top ten clones.

Input material: PBMCs. Recombination linked TRBV6-5 to TRBJ2-5; TRBD2 fits 8 bases in the junction. This TCR came from a man between 45 and 60 years old in good health and CMV-seronegative. The nucleotides are TGTGCCAGCAACCCAGCGGGAGTCTTCGCGGCCCAGTACTTC. Translated, this gives CASNPAGVFAAQYF.